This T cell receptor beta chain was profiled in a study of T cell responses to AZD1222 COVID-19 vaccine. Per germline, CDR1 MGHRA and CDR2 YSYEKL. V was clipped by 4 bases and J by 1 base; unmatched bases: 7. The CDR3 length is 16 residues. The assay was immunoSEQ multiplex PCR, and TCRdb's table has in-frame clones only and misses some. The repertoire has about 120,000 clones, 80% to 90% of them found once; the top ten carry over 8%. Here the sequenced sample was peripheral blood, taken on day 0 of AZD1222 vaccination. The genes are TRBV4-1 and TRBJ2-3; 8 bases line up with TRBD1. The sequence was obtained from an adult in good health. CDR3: CASSPLLQGGTDTQYF. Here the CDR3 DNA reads TGCGCCAGCAGCCCGTTATTACAGGGGGGCACAGATACGCAGTATTTT.